The 18 T cell receptor beta chains below all came from one sample that was sequenced in a study of T cells in Graves' hyperthyroidism and ophthalmopathy. Researchers took RNA transcripts and amplified the TCR beta CDR3 regions from them. In the first-round RT-PCR of the TCR CDR3, the HTBI primer set was used. TCRdb itself ran the multiplex PCR reads through MiXCR, one entry per CDR3 protein. The profile shows roughly 560,000 distinct CDR3 sequences, roughly 14% of them singletons. Sample: blood. The receptor source for this set is a woman between 40 and 55 years old with Graves' ophthalmopathy.

This clonotype appeared many times. V gene TRBV28 combines with J gene TRBJ2-7; 13 nucleotides line up with TRBD2. There are 15 residues in the CDR3. Germline V gene data show CDR1 as MDHEN and CDR2 as SYDVKM. The V segment lost 5 bases and the J segment 6 bases; nucleotides outside the gene matches: 7. The CDR3: CASSPRTSGSLEQYF. CDR3 in DNA: TGTGCCAGCAGTCCTCGGACTAGCGGGAGTCTCGAGCAGTACTTC.

This clonotype occurred many times. This rearrangement joins TRBV20-1 to TRBJ2-7, with TRBD2 matching 15 bases. This CDR3 contains 19 residues. Trimming at V came to 1 base and at J to 6 bases, leaving 16 bases not matched to a gene. Germline V gives CDR1 DFQATT, CDR2 SNEGSKA (reference sequence). The CDR3 reads CSARGGMGLAGGVIFEQYF. In nucleotides, the CDR3 is TGCAGTGCTAGAGGAGGTATGGGACTAGCGGGAGGAGTTATTTTCGAGCAGTACTTC.

This clonotype was observed at least ten times. The chain links TRBV11-2 to TRBJ1-5, with D unclear. Germline lookup yields CDR1 SGHAT and CDR2 FQNNGV. The CDR3 has 14 residues. V was shortened by 8 bases and J by 1 base, with 12 bases between the two germline ends. CDR3 protein: CASHKRRSNQPQHF. The CDR3 DNA reads as TGTGCCAGCCATAAGAGACGGAGCAATCAGCCCCAGCATTTT.

This clonotype was seen many times. CDR3 residues: CATRDSTYEQYF. The CDR3 DNA reads as TGTGCCACCAGGGACAGTACCTACGAGCAGTACTTC. This chain joins TRBV19 and TRBJ2-7, with 7 bases fitting TRBD1. The CDR3 loop spans 12 amino acids. CDR1 is LNHDA, CDR2 SQIVND, per germline (reference sequence). The V and J ends lost 10 bases and 2 bases, in that order; junction bases with no gene match: 5.

This clonotype was seen ten or more times. The rearrangement links TRBV6-5 to TRBJ2-7; 8 positions agree with TRBD1. Germline V gene sequence: CDR1 MNHEY, CDR2 SVGAGI. Unmatched junction bases numbered 9, after V lost 4 bases and J lost 1 base. This CDR3 has 16 residues. The CDR3 region has the DNA TGTGCCAGCAGTTCCCAGGGGGCACCTAGATCCTACGAGCAGTACTTC. This gives the protein CASSSQGAPRSYEQYF.

This clonotype was seen ten or more times. The chain employs TRBV6-5 and TRBJ1-2; no definite D call. This CDR3 contains 12 residues. Germline CDR1 reads MNHEY; CDR2 reads SVGAGI. Trimming took 4 bases from V and 8 from J, leaving 11 bases between them. The CDR3 coding sequence is TGTGCCAGCAGTTTAAACCTGGAAGGCTACACCTTC. Translating it yields CASSLNLEGYTF.

This clonotype was seen many times. This chain links TRBV6-2 or TRBV6-3 with TRBJ2-7; a weak D match, TRBD1 (5 bases). The CDR3 length is 15 residues. CDR1 and CDR2 (germline): MNHEY, SVGEGT. Trimming stripped 6 bases from V and 4 bases from J, with 19 bases between. As DNA, the CDR3 is TGTGCCAGCAGAACCCGGACATACCCTAGGTACGAGCAGTACTTC. This encodes CASRTRTYPRYEQYF.

This clonotype showed up just a few times. V is TRBV6-2 or TRBV6-3 and J is TRBJ2-2; D tentatively fits TRBD1 or TRBD2 (5 bases each). V was pared by 2 bases and J by 6 bases, with 19 bases between. The CDR3 sequence is 17 residues long. The germline V gene has CDR1 MNHEY and CDR2 SVGEGT. Here the CDR3 DNA reads TGTGCCAGCAGTTACGGGGGATTGAGCAAGAGAGCCGGGGAGCTGTTTTTT. It encodes CASSYGGLSKRAGELFF.

The rearrangement joins TRBV15 to TRBJ2-5; D is unresolved. CDR3 length equals 14 residues. CDR1 and CDR2 (germline): LNHNV, YYDKDF (reference sequence). The V end lost 3 bases, the J end lost 3 bases, and 11 bases lay between the germline ends. This CDR3 reads CATSRDVGKETQYF. Here the CDR3 DNA reads TGTGCCACCAGCAGGGACGTAGGAAAAGAGACCCAGTACTTC.

Many counts were recorded for this clonotype. The gene calls are TRBV4-2 and TRBJ1-1, with D unclear. CDR1 LGHNA and CDR2 YNFKEQ come from the germline V gene. Trimming pared 0 bases from V and 1 base from J, leaving 6 bases between. The CDR3 totals 14 residues. The CDR3 nucleotides are TGTGCCAGCAGCCAAGAACATCAGAACACTGAAGCTTTCTTT. Protein: CASSQEHQNTEAFF.

This clonotype occurred many times. The chain carries TRBV11-3 and TRBJ2-2, with 11 bases lining up with TRBD2. From germline, CDR1 is SGHNT and CDR2 YENEEA. This CDR3 is 15 amino acids long. After removal of 5 bases from V and 3 bases from J, the junction contained 2 bases not matched to a gene. The CDR3 sequence: CASSGTSGYTGELFF. For the CDR3, the DNA is TGTGCCAGCAGCGGGACTAGCGGATACACCGGGGAGCTGTTTTTT.

This clonotype was counted a few times. The chain recombines TRBV12-3 or TRBV12-4 with TRBJ1-1, with 10 bases fitting TRBD1. The CDR3 is 14 residues long. V trimming: 6 bases; J trimming: 4 bases; junction bases outside the gene matches: 5. In DNA, the CDR3 is TGTGCCAGCAGGAAGACAGGGGGCTTCACTGAAGCTTTCTTT. Protein sequence: CASRKTGGFTEAFF.

Ten or more counts support this clonotype. The chain employs TRBV11-2 and TRBJ2-2; tentative D call: TRBD2 (5 bases). This CDR3 has 14 amino acids. Trimming shortened V by 5 bases and J by 4 bases, and 11 bases separated the two germline ends. From germline, CDR1 is SGHAT and CDR2 FQNNGV. CDR3: CASSLRSGTGELFF. CDR3 in DNA: TGTGCCAGCAGCCTTCGAAGCGGCACCGGGGAGCTGTTTTTT.

This clonotype was seen repeatedly, ten times or more. The gene calls are TRBV30 and TRBJ1-5; D remains ambiguous. CDR3 size: 13 residues. The V end was cut by 2 bases, the J end by 3 bases, with 8 bases between. Per germline, CDR1 GTSNPN and CDR2 SVGIG (reference sequence). The CDR3 DNA sequence: TGTGCCTGGAGTACGGGCGACAATCAGCCCCAGCATTTT. As protein: CAWSTGDNQPQHF.

This clonotype was seen ten or more times. The gene calls are TRBV28 and TRBJ2-7; D uncertain. The germline gives CDR1 MDHEN, CDR2 SYDVKM. V lost 8 bases, J lost 3 bases, and 8 bases lay in between. This CDR3 is built from 11 residues. The CDR3 DNA reads as TGTGCCAGCGGAACAAACTACGAGCAGTACTTC. Its translation is CASGTNYEQYF.

This clonotype was recorded many times. The chain recombines TRBV20-1 with TRBJ2-7, with a possible D match to TRBD2 (6 bases). Germline V lookup: CDR1 DFQATT, CDR2 SNEGSKA (reference sequence). The CDR3 sequence is 12 residues long. Trimming removed 3 bases at V and 3 bases at J, with 9 bases between. The CDR3 loop is CSARDSGYEQYF. Here the CDR3 DNA reads TGCAGTGCTAGGGATAGCGGCTACGAGCAGTACTTC.

The chain links TRBV12-3 or TRBV12-4 to TRBJ2-1; 9 bases are shared with TRBD1. This CDR3 has 18 residues. J was trimmed by 0 bases and V by 5 bases; bases with no gene match: 11. The CDR3 nucleotides read TGTGCCAGCAGTCCTGGGGTGGCGACAGGGGGCTCCTACAATGAGCAGTTCTTC. Translated, it gives CASSPGVATGGSYNEQFF.

This clonotype was observed at least ten times. This chain joins TRBV27 and TRBJ1-5; the D is unclear. Between the trimmed V and J ends, which lost 5 bases and 0 bases, there was a span of 14 bases. The germline gives CDR1 MNHEY, CDR2 SMNVEV (reference sequence). The CDR3 spans 16 residues. This CDR3 reads CASSPSSRVSNQPQHF. CDR3 DNA sequence: TGTGCCAGCAGTCCCTCCTCTCGGGTTAGCAATCAGCCCCAGCATTTT.